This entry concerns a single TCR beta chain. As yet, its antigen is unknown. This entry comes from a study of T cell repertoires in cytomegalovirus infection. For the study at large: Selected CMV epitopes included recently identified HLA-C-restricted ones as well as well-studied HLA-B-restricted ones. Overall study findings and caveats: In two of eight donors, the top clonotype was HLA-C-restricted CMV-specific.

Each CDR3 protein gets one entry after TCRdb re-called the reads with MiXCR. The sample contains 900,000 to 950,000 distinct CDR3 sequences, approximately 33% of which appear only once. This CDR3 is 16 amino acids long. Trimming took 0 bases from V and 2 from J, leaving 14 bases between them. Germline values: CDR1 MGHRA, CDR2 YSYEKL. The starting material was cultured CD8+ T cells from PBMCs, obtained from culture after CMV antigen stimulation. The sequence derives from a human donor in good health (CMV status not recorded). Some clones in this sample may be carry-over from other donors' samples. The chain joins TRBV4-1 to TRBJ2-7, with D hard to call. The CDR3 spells CASSQDPNQSTYEQYF. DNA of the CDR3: TGCGCCAGCAGCCAAGACCCGAACCAATCAACCTACGAGCAGTACTTC.